This record covers a single TCR beta chain. What it recognizes is unknown. Once obtained from cultured CD4+ T cells, the DNA was sequenced using the Oncomine TCR Beta short-read assay. TCRdb analysed the PCR reads with MiXCR anew, one entry per CDR3 protein. This table has about 17,000 distinct CDR3 sequences, approximately 33% appearing once. Germline CDR1 is SGHVS and CDR2 is FQNEAQ. Trimming took 4 bases from V and 9 from J; bases not matched to a gene: 4. The length of the CDR3 is 14 residues. Described treatment: roughly ten-day PBMC culture with coronavirus spike peptide pools or control peptides (ViraFEST assay). The ViraFEST method relied on peptide pools to expand antigen-specific T cells, followed by TCR sequencing. The entry originates in a study of vaccination and CD4 T cells after COVID-19.

V is TRBV7-8 and J is TRBJ2-1, with TRBD2 identical over 12 bases. The source is a human donor with COVID-19. Sequencing input: cultured CD4+ T cells from blood. The CDR3 protein is CASSSRTSGVEQFF. The CDR3 nucleotides are TGTGCCAGCAGCTCCCGGACTAGCGGGGTTGAGCAGTTCTTC.